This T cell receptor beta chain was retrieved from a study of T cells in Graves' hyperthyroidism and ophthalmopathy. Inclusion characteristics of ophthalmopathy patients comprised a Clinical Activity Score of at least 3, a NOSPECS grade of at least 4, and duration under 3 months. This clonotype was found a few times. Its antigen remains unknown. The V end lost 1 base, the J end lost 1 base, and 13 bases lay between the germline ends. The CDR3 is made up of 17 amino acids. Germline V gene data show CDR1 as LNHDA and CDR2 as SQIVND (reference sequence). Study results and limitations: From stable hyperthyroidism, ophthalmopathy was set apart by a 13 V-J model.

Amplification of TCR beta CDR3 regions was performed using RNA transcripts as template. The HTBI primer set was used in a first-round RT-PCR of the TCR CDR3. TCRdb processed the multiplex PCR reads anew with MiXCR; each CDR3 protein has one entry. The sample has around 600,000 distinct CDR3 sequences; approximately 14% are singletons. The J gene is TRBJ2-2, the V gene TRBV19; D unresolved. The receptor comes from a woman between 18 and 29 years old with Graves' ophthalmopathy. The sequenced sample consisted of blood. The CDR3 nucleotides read TGTGCCAGTAGTATAGTCGGAAGGGATAGGAACACCGGGGAGCTGTTTTTT. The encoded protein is CASSIVGRDRNTGELFF.